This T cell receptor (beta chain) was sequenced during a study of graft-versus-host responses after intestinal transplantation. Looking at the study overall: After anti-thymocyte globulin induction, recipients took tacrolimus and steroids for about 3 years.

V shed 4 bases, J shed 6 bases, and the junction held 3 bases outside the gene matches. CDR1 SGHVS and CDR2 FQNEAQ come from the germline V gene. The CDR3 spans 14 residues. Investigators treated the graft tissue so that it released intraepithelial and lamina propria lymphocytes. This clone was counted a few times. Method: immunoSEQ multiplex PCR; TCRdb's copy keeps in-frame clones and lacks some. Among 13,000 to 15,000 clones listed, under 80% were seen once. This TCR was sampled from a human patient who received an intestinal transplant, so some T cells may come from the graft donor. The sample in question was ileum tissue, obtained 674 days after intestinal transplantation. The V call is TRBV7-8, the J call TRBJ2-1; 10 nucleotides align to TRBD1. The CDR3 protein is CASSSDRGGNEQFF. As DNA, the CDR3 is TGTGCCAGCAGCTCGGACAGGGGGGGCAATGAGCAGTTCTTC.